One and the same sample provided the 25 T cell receptor beta chains below, sequenced in a study of CDR3 diversity in severe acne. One entry per CDR3 protein, called by TCRdb with MiXCR from the PCR reads. The sample lists approximately 90,000 distinct CDR3 sequences, 48% occurring once. What was sequenced was blood. These receptor sequences come from a male donor in good health, serving as a control.

A single count supports this clonotype. The genes are TRBV5-1 and TRBJ2-5; possibly TRBD1 or TRBD2 for D (6 bases each). This CDR3 has 14 amino acids. V was clipped by 5 bases and J by 2 bases, with 13 bases between them. In germline, CDR1 is SGHRS, CDR2 YFSETQ. As DNA, the CDR3 is TGCGCCAGCAGTAGACAGGAGGGGCAAGAGACCCAGTACTTC. Encoded protein: CASSRQEGQETQYF.

A few counts support this clonotype. The V gene is TRBV2, the J gene TRBJ1-1, with 7 bases fitting TRBD1. Germline V gives CDR1 SNHLY, CDR2 FYNNEI. With V trimmed by 5 bases and J by 11 bases, 11 bases remained unmatched. The CDR3 runs 13 residues. The CDR3 DNA is TGTGCCAGCAGTCCAGAGGACAGGCAAAAGGCTTTCTTT. This encodes CASSPEDRQKAFF.

Concerning this clonotype: This may be a read error, as it is one base from a much larger clone. This CDR3 is CSVDVVGDETQHF. CDR3 DNA sequence: TGCAGCGTTGATGTCGTTGGAGATGAGACCCAGCACTTC. The V and J genes are TRBV29-1 and TRBJ2-5, with D hard to call. The CDR3 loop spans 13 amino acids. Germline V gene sequence: CDR1 SQVTM, CDR2 ANQGSEA.

In its sample, this clonotype was seen many times. J is TRBJ1-1 and V is TRBV14; D ambiguous. The germline V gene encodes CDR1 SGHDN and CDR2 FVKESK. The CDR3 totals 16 residues. With 0 bases removed from V and 0 bases from J, the gap between germline ends came to 11 bases. The CDR3 loop is CASSQDVADMNTEAFF. CDR3 nucleotide sequence: TGTGCCAGCAGCCAAGATGTTGCAGACATGAACACTGAAGCTTTCTTT. The variable domain in full, with the rest retrieved from reference TRBV14 and TRBJ1-1, is EAGVTQFPSHSVIEKGQTVTLRCDPISGHDNLYWYRRVMGKEIKFLLHFVKESKQDESGMPNNRFLAERTGGTYSTLKVQPAELEDSGVYFCASSQDVADMNTEAFFGQGTRLTVV.

Comments on this clonotype: Since a much larger clone is just one base distant, this may be a read error. V usage is TRBV7-8 and J usage is TRBJ2-7; TRBD2 is a possible D gene (5 bases). CDR3 size: 13 residues. Germline values: CDR1 SGHVS, CDR2 FQNEAQ. The V and J ends lost 0 bases and 3 bases respectively, with 6 bases between them. The CDR3, as DNA: TGTGCCAGCAGCTTAGCTAGCGACTACGAGCAGTACTTC. Amino acid sequence: CASSLASDYEQYF.

This clonotype occurred many times. The J gene is TRBJ2-4, the V gene TRBV2; no reliable D call. The CDR3 runs to 13 residues. V gave up 9 bases and J gave up 0 bases, with 9 bases separating them. Germline loops: CDR1 SNHLY, CDR2 FYNNEI. The CDR3: CARKDLAKNIQYF. The CDR3 coding sequence is TGTGCCAGAAAAGATCTAGCCAAAAACATTCAGTACTTC.

This chain connects TRBV4-1 to TRBJ2-7, with D maybe TRBD2 (6 bases). Trimming removed 1 base from V and 6 bases from J, with 13 bases in between. Germline CDR1 reads MGHRA; CDR2 reads YSYEKL. This CDR3 spans 14 amino acids. DNA of the CDR3: TGCGCCAGCAGCCAAGTGCGGGGATTCGGCGAGCAGTACTTC. It translates to CASSQVRGFGEQYF.

This chain connects TRBV20-1 to TRBJ2-1; D is possibly TRBD2 (8 bases). CDR1 and CDR2 from the germline V gene are DFQATT and SNEGSKA (reference sequence). The V gene lost 0 bases and the J gene lost 10 bases, with 16 bases spanning the gap. The CDR3 is 14 amino acids. In DNA, the CDR3 is TGCAGTGCTAGAGATCCGGGAGGGGGCGGGGAGCAGTTCTTC. It encodes CSARDPGGGGEQFF.

This clonotype was seen many times. The chain uses TRBV7-9 and TRBJ1-2; TRBD1 is a possible D gene (5 bases). Trimming cost V 3 bases and J 5 bases, with 13 bases left between them. The length of the CDR3 is 14 residues. CDR1 is SEHNR and CDR2 is FQNEAQ in the germline V gene (reference sequence). In DNA form, the CDR3 reads TGTGCCAGCAGCTTGGAGGGGACTGAATATGGCTACACCTTC. This gives the protein CASSLEGTEYGYTF.

The chain links TRBV7-9 to TRBJ1-5, with a tentative D call TRBD1 (6 bases). The CDR3 covers 15 residues. Trimming stripped 1 base from V and 5 bases from J, with 12 bases between. Germline values: CDR1 SEHNR, CDR2 FQNEAQ (reference sequence). CDR3 protein: CASSLDGGADQPQHF. As DNA, the CDR3 is TGTGCCAGCAGCTTAGATGGGGGGGCGGATCAGCCCCAGCATTTT.

The V call is TRBV29-1, the J call TRBJ2-1, with TRBD2 identical over 8 bases. The CDR3 is made up of 11 amino acids. V dropped 8 bases and J dropped 6; count of bases not matched to a gene: 3. The germline CDR1 and CDR2 sequences are SQVTM and ANQGSEA. The CDR3 sequence is CSYGTSNEQFF. The CDR3 coding sequence is TGCAGCTACGGGACTAGCAATGAGCAGTTCTTC.

This sequence joins TRBV13 and TRBJ2-7; TRBD2 aligns across 7 bases. V trimming: 5 bases; J trimming: 2 bases; junction bases outside the gene matches: 9. The V gene's germline CDR1 is PRHDT and CDR2 FYEKMQ (reference sequence). This CDR3 comprises 15 residues. The CDR3, as DNA: TGTGCCAGCAGCGAGAGGGTGCGGGGGACCTACGAGCAGTACTTC. This translates into CASSERVRGTYEQYF.

At least ten counts were recorded for this clonotype. CDR3 in amino acids: CSVGTQPQHF. Written as DNA, the CDR3 is TGCAGCGTGGGGACTCAGCCCCAGCATTTT. This chain links TRBV29-1 with TRBJ1-5; D may be TRBD1 (5 bases). The CDR3 is made up of 10 amino acids. The V gene lost 6 bases and the J gene lost 6 bases, with 6 bases spanning the gap. Per germline, CDR1 SQVTM and CDR2 ANQGSEA.

This clonotype was seen a single time. The chain carries TRBV7-9 and TRBJ1-2; D is unclear. Trimming took off 2 bases at V and 8 bases at J, with 21 bases between the two ends. The CDR3 sequence is 16 residues long. Germline V gene data show CDR1 as SEHNR and CDR2 as FQNEAQ (reference sequence). CDR3 sequence: CASSLHASGQGGGYTF. In DNA form, the CDR3 reads TGTGCCAGCAGCTTACACGCCTCGGGTCAAGGCGGAGGCTACACCTTC.

This clonotype was seen only once. This chain links TRBV6-1 with TRBJ2-7, with TRBD2 as a possible D gene (6 bases). Germline-derived CDR1 and CDR2 are MNHNS and SASEGT. V lost 8 bases and J lost 3, with 14 bases in between. The CDR3 contains 13 residues. The CDR3 coding sequence is TGTGCCAGCGGCGGGACCTTAGGCTACGAGCAGTACTTC. Translation: CASGGTLGYEQYF.

The V call is TRBV28, the J call TRBJ1-1; D remains unclear. The CDR3 sequence is 12 residues long. The germline V and J ends were trimmed by 6 bases and 3 bases, with 8 bases remaining between them. The V gene's germline CDR1 is MDHEN and CDR2 SYDVKM. The CDR3 is CASRVWDTEAFF. CDR3 nucleotide sequence: TGTGCCAGCAGAGTGTGGGACACTGAAGCTTTCTTT.

This clonotype was seen ten or more times. This rearrangement joins TRBV11-3 to TRBJ2-3, with TRBD1 as a possible D gene (5 bases). The CDR3 is 15 residues long. Germline CDR1 is SGHNT and CDR2 is YENEEA. The V end was cut by 6 bases, the J end by 6 bases, with 19 bases between. The CDR3 DNA sequence: TGTGCCAGCAGTCTAGATGGGGCCCCCCCGGATACGCAGTATTTT. The encoded protein is CASSLDGAPPDTQYF.

This clonotype has a single count. This may be a read error, as it is one base from a much larger clone. The V call is TRBV5-1, the J call TRBJ2-6; TRBD2 matches at 8 bases. CDR1 and CDR2 (germline): SGHRS, YFSETQ. This CDR3 comprises 15 residues. As DNA, the CDR3 is TGCGCCAGGAGCTTGTCGGGGGGGGGGGCCAACGTCCTGACTTTC. Protein product: CARSLSGGGANVLTF.

The rearrangement uses TRBV7-8 and TRBJ2-7; the match to TRBD2 covers 16 bases. J lost 10 bases, V lost 5 bases, and 11 bases had no gene match. This CDR3 is built from 16 residues. Germline V gives CDR1 SGHVS, CDR2 FQNEAQ. The DNA for the CDR3 is TGTGCCAGCAGCCCTCTAGGGGGGACTAGCGGGAGGGCCCAGTACTTC. This codes for CASSPLGGTSGRAQYF.

This clonotype was seen only a few times. The rearrangement links TRBV20-1 to TRBJ1-2; the D gene is possibly TRBD1 (5 bases). The CDR3 runs 12 residues. V gave up 6 bases and J gave up 3 bases, with 11 bases separating them. Germline V gene lookup returns CDR1 DFQATT and CDR2 SNEGSKA (reference sequence). The CDR3 coding sequence is TGCAGTGCGGGACGGACCGACTATGGCTACACCTTC. This gives the protein CSAGRTDYGYTF.

In this sample, this clonotype turned up a few times. The CDR3 nucleotides read TGTGCCAGCAGCGCCTTCCCCTACGAGCAGTACTTC. This translates into CASSAFPYEQYF. V gene TRBV5-8 combines with J gene TRBJ2-7; D remains ambiguous. Trimming stripped 4 bases from V and 2 bases from J, with 7 bases between. The CDR3 consists of 12 residues. The germline V gene encodes CDR1 SGHTS and CDR2 YDEGEE.

The chain recombines TRBV20-1 with TRBJ2-1; 10 bases are a match to TRBD2. V lost 2 bases and J lost 6; bases outside the gene matches: 10. Looked up from germline, CDR1 is DFQATT and CDR2 is SNEGSKA (reference sequence). This CDR3 is 16 amino acids long. CDR3 bases: TGCAGTGCTAGAATCCCTTGGACTAGCGGTCGCAATGAGCAGTTCTTC. It encodes CSARIPWTSGRNEQFF.

There are a few counts of this clonotype. The chain is built from TRBV10-3 and TRBJ2-7; TRBD2 aligns across 10 bases. Trimming removed 7 bases from V and 3 bases from J; junction bases left unmatched: 9. The CDR3 has 15 amino acids. The germline gives CDR1 ENHRY, CDR2 SYGVKD. The CDR3 bases are TGTGCCATCAACGGAAGGACTAGCGGAAACTACGAGCAGTACTTC. Its protein is CAINGRTSGNYEQYF.

There are many counts of this clonotype. This sequence joins TRBV20-1 and TRBJ2-3; the D gene is possibly TRBD2 (6 bases). Germline CDR1 is DFQATT and CDR2 is SNEGSKA (reference sequence). This CDR3 region has 15 residues. The V and J ends lost 2 bases and 2 bases respectively, with 14 bases between them. This CDR3 is CSARQDYRLTDTQYF. The CDR3 DNA sequence: TGCAGTGCTAGACAGGACTATAGACTCACAGATACGCAGTATTTT.

This chain links TRBV6-5 with TRBJ2-7; 9 bases agree with TRBD1. The CDR3 runs to 13 residues. V dropped 10 bases and J dropped 7; count of bases not matched to a gene: 11. Germline loops: CDR1 MNHEY, CDR2 SVGAGI. The CDR3 sequence: CATRLQGAREQYF. The CDR3 bases are TGTGCCACCCGTTTACAGGGGGCGAGGGAGCAGTACTTC.